Reported below is one T cell receptor (beta chain). The antigen remains unidentified. The sample belongs to a study of shared clonotypes between healthy human individuals. V dropped 3 bases and J dropped 6 bases, with 9 bases sitting between them. CDR3 length: 14 amino acids. Looked up from germline, CDR1 is SGHVS and CDR2 is FQNEAQ. The method was immunoSEQ multiplex PCR; TCRdb's version includes in-frame clones alone and lacks a portion of them. Found here are more than 2 million clones, around 95% of them singletons; the top ten hold around 0.13%. Study results and limitations: The four-donor shared clonotypes exceeded non-shared clonotypes in generation probability, with non-shared ones scoring lower. Shared clonotypes: 4.5% to 6% naive CD4, under 4% naive CD8, over 2% memory CD4, under 0.45% memory CD8.

Donors were healthy HIV-negative adults without recently reported acute infections or vaccinations. The TCR was taken from a man in his late teens or twenties in good health. The sample was naive CD4+ T cells sorted from blood. The subset was: CD45RA+ positively selected. The rearrangement uses TRBV7-8 and TRBJ1-6; D is possibly TRBD1 (5 bases). This CDR3 is CASSLGEFNSPLHF. The CDR3 DNA reads TGTGCCAGCAGCTTGGGGGAGTTTAATTCACCCCTCCACTTT.